Listed below are T cell receptor beta chains from one sample, sequenced in a study of T cell responses to AZD1222 COVID-19 vaccine. Generated by immunoSEQ multiplex PCR, the TCRdb table keeps only in-frame clones and is missing some. The table includes under 100,000 clones, roughly 90% detected once. Sequenced material: peripheral blood, taken on day 0 of AZD1222 vaccination. These receptors were collected from an adult in good health. Each CDR3 is given without its conserved first and last residue. Size is omitted from some rows. Given values are once, few, many or a class for expanded clones.

J gene,V gene,clone size,CDR3 protein
TRBJ1-6,TRBV27,.,ASSFGTTAYNSPLH
TRBJ2-3,TRBV7-2,.,ASSVHSGGGADTQY
TRBJ1-2,TRBV3-1/TRBV3-2,few,ASSQDVSYGYT
TRBJ2-5,TRBV10-1,.,ASSGSSGGEGETQY
TRBJ2-7,TRBV30,.,AWSPPSYEQY
TRBJ1-4,TRBV3-1/TRBV3-2,.,ASSQAGGFNEKLF
TRBJ1-6,TRBV25-1,.,ASSVGGASPLH
TRBJ1-4,TRBV6-6,.,ASSPPVLSATNEKLF
TRBJ2-1,TRBV5-4,.,ASSSAEGGQF
TRBJ2-4,TRBV4-2,once,ASSRTGQGMVAKNIQY
TRBJ1-3,TRBV5-5,.,ASSLGWQSYSGNTIY
TRBJ1-2,TRBV12-5,.,ASGLAQSQGPHGYT
TRBJ2-7,TRBV29-1,.,SPPSELSYEQY
TRBJ1-2,TRBV3-1/TRBV3-2,.,ASSRTDRAAST
TRBJ2-2,TRBV12-3/TRBV12-4,once,ASSLWDPGELF
TRBJ1-1,TRBV19,.,ASRTGTLNTEAF
TRBJ1-1,TRBV7-8,.,ASSSNPGVGTEAF
TRBJ2-3,TRBV3-1/TRBV3-2,.,ASSQDPGRASGGADTQY
TRBJ2-7,TRBV25-1,.,ASSAIQGKQY
TRBJ1-5,TRBV6-5,.,ASKAGGYSNQPQH